These T cell receptor beta chains were read from a single sample in a study of blood T cell repertoires in COVID-19. Measured with immunoSEQ multiplex PCR; TCRdb has only the in-frame clones, and not every one. The sample contains around 170,000 clones, about 91% of which appear only once. The specimen sequenced was peripheral blood. The receptors were gathered from a woman aged 25 to 45 with acute or convalescent COVID-19. Each CDR3 is given with its conserved first and last residue. Fields, in order: J gene, clone size, V gene, D gene, CDR3 protein, CDR3 DNA. D genes are given only for firm matches. Not all rows give a size; the values are once, few, many and, for expanded clones, a class.

J: TRBJ1-5
size: -
V: TRBV7-8
D: -
CDR3: CASSLLGGASQPQHF
DNA: TGTGCCAGCAGCCTACTAGGGGGGGCGTCTCAGCCCCAGCATTTT

J: TRBJ2-2
size: -
V: TRBV27
D: -
CDR3: CASRSGNTGELFF
DNA: TGTGCCAGCAGGTCGGGTAACACCGGGGAGCTGTTTTTT

J: TRBJ2-5
size: -
V: TRBV30
D: -
CDR3: CAWNFLFQETQYF
DNA: TGTGCCTGGAACTTCCTGTTCCAAGAGACCCAGTACTTC

J: TRBJ2-1
size: -
V: TRBV10-3
D: TRBD2
CDR3: CAISEFASGSHNEQFF
DNA: TGTGCCATCAGTGAGTTTGCTAGCGGGAGCCACAATGAGCAGTTCTTC

J: TRBJ2-5
size: -
V: TRBV29-1
D: -
CDR3: CSVVDNQETQYF
DNA: TGCAGCGTTGTTGACAACCAAGAGACCCAGTACTTC

J: TRBJ1-2
size: -
V: TRBV6-5
D: TRBD1
CDR3: CASSLTGVGNYGYTF
DNA: TGTGCCAGCAGTTTGACAGGGGTCGGTAACTATGGCTACACCTTC

J: TRBJ2-3
size: -
V: TRBV30
D: -
CDR3: CAWSPGTDTQYF
DNA: TGTGCCTGGAGCCCCGGGACAGATACGCAGTATTTT

J: TRBJ2-1
size: -
V: TRBV5-8
D: -
CDR3: CASREGAASYNEQFF
DNA: TGTGCCAGCAGGGAGGGGGCAGCCTCCTACAATGAGCAGTTCTTC

J: TRBJ2-5
size: -
V: TRBV28
D: -
CDR3: CASSGGDLKETQYF
DNA: TGTGCCAGCAGTGGAGGGGACTTAAAAGAGACCCAGTACTTC

J: TRBJ1-2
size: -
V: TRBV6-4
D: TRBD1
CDR3: CASSAETGSYGYTF
DNA: TGTGCCAGCAGTGCCGAGACAGGGTCCTATGGCTACACCTTC

J: TRBJ2-2
size: -
V: TRBV11-3
D: -
CDR3: CASSLEGGGELFF
DNA: TGTGCCAGCAGCTTAGAAGGAGGGGGGGAGCTGTTTTTT

J: TRBJ1-5
size: -
V: TRBV10-3
D: TRBD1
CDR3: CAISGTGEQPQHF
DNA: TGTGCCATCAGTGGAACAGGGGAACAGCCCCAGCATTTT

J: TRBJ1-1
size: -
V: TRBV28
D: TRBD1
CDR3: CASSSLGGEAFF
DNA: TGTGCCAGCAGTTCCCTAGGGGGCGAAGCTTTCTTT

J: TRBJ1-2
size: -
V: TRBV25-1
D: -
CDR3: CASSARSGSPYGYTF
DNA: TGTGCCAGCAGTGCCCGCTCGGGGAGCCCCTATGGCTACACCTTC

J: TRBJ2-1
size: -
V: TRBV7-9
D: -
CDR3: CASSLAFLARNNEQFF
DNA: TGTGCCAGCAGCTTAGCTTTCTTAGCCCGAAACAATGAGCAGTTCTTC

J: TRBJ2-7
size: -
V: TRBV2
D: TRBD1
CDR3: CASKGTGGGSGLYEQYF
DNA: TGTGCCAGCAAAGGGACAGGGGGCGGTAGCGGCCTTTACGAGCAGTACTTC

J: TRBJ1-2
size: -
V: TRBV28
D: -
CDR3: CASVENRADGYTF
DNA: TGTGCCAGCGTAGAGAACAGGGCGGATGGCTACACCTTC

J: TRBJ2-5
size: -
V: TRBV5-1
D: TRBD1
CDR3: CASSPGQGQETQYF
DNA: TGCGCCAGCAGCCCCGGACAGGGACAAGAGACCCAGTACTTC

J: TRBJ2-7
size: -
V: TRBV6-5
D: TRBD1
CDR3: CASSYSGTGLYEQYF
DNA: TGTGCCAGCAGTTACAGTGGGACAGGGCTCTACGAGCAGTACTTC

J: TRBJ2-1
size: -
V: TRBV24-1
D: TRBD2
CDR3: CATTGLAGGEQFF
DNA: TGTGCCACCACCGGACTAGCGGGAGGTGAGCAGTTCTTC

J: TRBJ1-4
size: -
V: TRBV28
D: -
CDR3: CASSLRKTNEKLFF
DNA: TGTGCCAGCAGTTTACGTAAAACTAATGAAAAACTGTTTTTT

J: TRBJ1-2
size: -
V: TRBV10-3
D: -
CDR3: CASRGGLNYGYTF
DNA: TGTGCCTCACGTGGCGGGCTAAACTATGGCTACACCTTC

J: TRBJ2-1
size: -
V: TRBV6-5
D: TRBD2
CDR3: CASSLGPGGYNEQFF
DNA: TGTGCCAGCAGCTTGGGGCCGGGAGGCTACAATGAGCAGTTCTTC

J: TRBJ2-3
size: -
V: TRBV19
D: TRBD2
CDR3: CASSPGSGRRTDTQYF
DNA: TGTGCCAGTAGTCCCGGGAGCGGGAGAAGGACAGATACGCAGTATTTT

J: TRBJ1-5
size: -
V: TRBV27
D: -
CDR3: CASSSYNQPQHF
DNA: TGTGCCAGCAGTTCGTACAATCAGCCCCAGCATTTT

J: TRBJ1-3
size: -
V: TRBV5-1
D: -
CDR3: CASSSVSEGSGNTIYF
DNA: TGCGCCAGCAGCTCAGTGTCCGAGGGCTCTGGAAACACCATATATTTT

J: TRBJ2-2
size: -
V: TRBV5-1
D: -
CDR3: CASSLTEANTGELFF
DNA: TGCGCCAGCAGTCTAACAGAAGCAAACACCGGGGAGCTGTTTTTT

J: TRBJ1-5
size: -
V: TRBV2
D: -
CDR3: CASTWGVNQPQHF
DNA: TGTGCCAGCACCTGGGGCGTTAATCAGCCCCAGCATTTT

J: TRBJ2-1
size: -
V: TRBV2
D: -
CDR3: CASKEVAYNEQFF
DNA: TGTGCCAGCAAGGAGGTTGCCTACAATGAGCAGTTCTTC

J: TRBJ1-2
size: -
V: TRBV6-6
D: -
CDR3: CASSYADSYGYTF
DNA: TGTGCCAGCAGTTACGCGGACTCCTATGGCTACACCTTC

J: TRBJ1-4
size: few
V: TRBV7-9
D: -
CDR3: CASSQGKTNEKLFF
DNA: TGTGCCAGCAGTCAGGGTAAAACTAATGAAAAACTGTTTTTT

J: TRBJ2-1
size: -
V: TRBV4-2
D: -
CDR3: CASSRSDLSSYNEQFF
DNA: TGTGCCAGCAGCCGGTCAGACTTGAGCTCCTACAATGAGCAGTTCTTC

J: TRBJ2-3
size: -
V: TRBV5-6
D: TRBD2
CDR3: CASSLEVSGRVTDTQYF
DNA: TGTGCCAGCAGCTTGGAGGTTAGCGGGAGGGTTACAGATACGCAGTATTTT

J: TRBJ2-7
size: -
V: TRBV28
D: TRBD2
CDR3: CASSWTSGRGEQYF
DNA: TGTGCCAGCAGTTGGACTAGCGGACGAGGAGAGCAGTACTTC

J: TRBJ2-1
size: -
V: TRBV30
D: -
CDR3: CAWSVLYQQFF
DNA: TGTGCCTGGAGTGTACTTTACCAGCAGTTCTTC

J: TRBJ2-2
size: -
V: TRBV28
D: -
CDR3: CASSSSQGSLNTGELFF
DNA: TGTGCCAGCAGTTCCTCTCAGGGGTCTTTGAACACCGGGGAGCTGTTTTTT

J: TRBJ2-1
size: -
V: TRBV23-1
D: TRBD1
CDR3: CASSQLGQGDNEQFF
DNA: TGCGCCAGCTCCCAGTTGGGACAGGGGGACAATGAGCAGTTCTTC